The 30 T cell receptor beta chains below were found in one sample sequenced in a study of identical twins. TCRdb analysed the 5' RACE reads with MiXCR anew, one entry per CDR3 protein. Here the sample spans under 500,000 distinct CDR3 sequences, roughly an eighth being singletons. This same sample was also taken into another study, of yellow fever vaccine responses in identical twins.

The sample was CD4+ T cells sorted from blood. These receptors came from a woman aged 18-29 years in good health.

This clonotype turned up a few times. CDR3 coding DNA: TGCGCCAGCACTAAGGACTGGGGGAAAAACAATGAGCAGTTCTTC. Its translation: CASTKDWGKNNEQFF. The rearrangement links TRBV10-2 to TRBJ2-1; D is perhaps TRBD1 or TRBD2 (5 bases each). Germline assignment: CDR1 WSHSY and CDR2 SAAADI. The CDR3 is 15 residues long. Trimming removed 7 bases at V and 5 bases at J, with 18 bases between.

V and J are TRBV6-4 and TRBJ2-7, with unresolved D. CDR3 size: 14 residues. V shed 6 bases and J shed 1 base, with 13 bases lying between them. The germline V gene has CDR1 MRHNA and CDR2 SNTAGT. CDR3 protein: CASSLFPISYEQYF. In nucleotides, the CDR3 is TGTGCCAGCAGCCTATTCCCTATATCCTACGAGCAGTACTTC.

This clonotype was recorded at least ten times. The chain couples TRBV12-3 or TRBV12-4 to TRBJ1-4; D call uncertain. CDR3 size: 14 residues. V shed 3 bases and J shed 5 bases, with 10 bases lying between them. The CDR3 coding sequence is TGTGCCAGCAGTTTGAGCGACTCAAATGAAAAACTGTTTTTT. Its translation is CASSLSDSNEKLFF.

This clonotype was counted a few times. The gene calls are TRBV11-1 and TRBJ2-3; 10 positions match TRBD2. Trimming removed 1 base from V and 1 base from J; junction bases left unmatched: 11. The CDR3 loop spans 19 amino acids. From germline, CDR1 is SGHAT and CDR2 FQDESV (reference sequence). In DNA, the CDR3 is TGTGCCAGCAGCTTAGTCCCTAGCGGGGGAGTCATTCGCACAGATACGCAGTATTTT. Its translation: CASSLVPSGGVIRTDTQYF.

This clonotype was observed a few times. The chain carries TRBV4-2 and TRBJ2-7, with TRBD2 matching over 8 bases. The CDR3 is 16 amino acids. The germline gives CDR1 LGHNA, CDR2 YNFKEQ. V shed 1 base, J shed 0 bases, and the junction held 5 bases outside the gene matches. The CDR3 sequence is CASSQAGGTISYEQYF. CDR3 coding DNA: TGTGCCAGCAGCCAAGCGGGGGGGACTATCTCCTACGAGCAGTACTTC.

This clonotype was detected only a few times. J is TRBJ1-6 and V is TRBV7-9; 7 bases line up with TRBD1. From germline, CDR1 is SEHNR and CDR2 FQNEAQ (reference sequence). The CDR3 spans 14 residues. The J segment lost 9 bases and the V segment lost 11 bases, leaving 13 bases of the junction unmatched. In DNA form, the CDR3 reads TGTGCCGGACTTACCACAGGGGTTTTTTCACCCCTCCACTTT. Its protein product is CAGLTTGVFSPLHF.

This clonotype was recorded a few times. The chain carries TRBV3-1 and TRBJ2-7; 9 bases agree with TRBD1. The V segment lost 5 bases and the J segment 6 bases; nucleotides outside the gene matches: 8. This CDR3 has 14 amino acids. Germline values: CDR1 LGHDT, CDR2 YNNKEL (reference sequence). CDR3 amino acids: CASSNGQGIVEQYF. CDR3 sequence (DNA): TGTGCCAGCAGCAATGGACAGGGGATCGTCGAGCAGTACTTC.

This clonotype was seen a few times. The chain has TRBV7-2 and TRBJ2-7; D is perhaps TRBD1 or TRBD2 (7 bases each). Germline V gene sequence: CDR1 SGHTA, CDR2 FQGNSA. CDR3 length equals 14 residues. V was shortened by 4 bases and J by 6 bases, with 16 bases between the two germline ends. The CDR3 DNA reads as TGTGCCAGCAGCTCTATCCAGGGGGGGGGCGAGCAGTACTTC. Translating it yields CASSSIQGGGEQYF.

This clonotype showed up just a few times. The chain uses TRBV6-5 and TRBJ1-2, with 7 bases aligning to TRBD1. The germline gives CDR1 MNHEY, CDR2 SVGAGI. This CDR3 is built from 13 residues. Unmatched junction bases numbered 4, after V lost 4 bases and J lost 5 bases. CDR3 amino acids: CASSSDRAYGYTF. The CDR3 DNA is TGTGCCAGCAGTTCCGACAGGGCATATGGCTACACCTTC.

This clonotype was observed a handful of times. CDR3 protein: CASSLAGQGYEKLFF. CDR3 DNA sequence: TGTGCCAGCAGCTTAGCGGGACAGGGGTATGAAAAACTGTTTTTT. This chain links TRBV7-2 with TRBJ1-4; TRBD1 aligns across 10 bases. The CDR3 consists of 15 residues. V lost 0 bases and J lost 6; bases outside the gene matches: 1. CDR1 and CDR2 (germline): SGHTA, FQGNSA.

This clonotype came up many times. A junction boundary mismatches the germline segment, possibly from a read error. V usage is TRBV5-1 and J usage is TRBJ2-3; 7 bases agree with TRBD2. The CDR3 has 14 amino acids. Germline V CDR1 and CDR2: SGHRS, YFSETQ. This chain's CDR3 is CASSFGGGTDTQYF. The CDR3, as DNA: TGTGCCAGCAGCTTTGGGGGAGGGACAGATACGCAGTATTTT.

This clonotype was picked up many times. The CDR3 here is CSAAGTGEQYF. The DNA of the CDR3 is TGCAGTGCGGCCGGGACAGGGGAGCAGTACTTC. The chain joins TRBV20-1 to TRBJ2-7; the match to TRBD1 covers 9 bases. V lost 6 bases and J lost 7; bases outside the gene matches: 4. Germline assignment: CDR1 DFQATT and CDR2 SNEGSKA (reference sequence). CDR3 size: 11 residues.

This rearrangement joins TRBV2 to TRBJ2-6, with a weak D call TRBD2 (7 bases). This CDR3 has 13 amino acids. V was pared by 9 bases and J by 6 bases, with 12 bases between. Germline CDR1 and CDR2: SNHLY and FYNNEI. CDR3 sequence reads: CASLRGPANVLTF. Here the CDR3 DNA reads TGTGCCAGTCTGCGGGGGCCGGCCAACGTCCTGACTTTC.

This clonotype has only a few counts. CDR3: CASLPGSYMNTEAFF. DNA for the CDR3: TGTGCCAGCCTCCCTGGGAGTTACATGAACACTGAAGCTTTCTTT. The chain couples TRBV27 to TRBJ1-1, with no clear D. The V end was cut by 8 bases, the J end by 0 bases, with 16 bases between. Germline V CDR1 and CDR2: MNHEY, SMNVEV (reference sequence). The CDR3 is 15 amino acids.

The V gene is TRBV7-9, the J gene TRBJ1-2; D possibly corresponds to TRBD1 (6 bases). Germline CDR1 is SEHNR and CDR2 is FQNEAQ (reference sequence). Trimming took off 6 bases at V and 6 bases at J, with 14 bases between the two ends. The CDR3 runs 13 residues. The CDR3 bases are TGTGCCAGCAGACCAAGCAACAGGGATGGCTACACCTTC. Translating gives CASRPSNRDGYTF. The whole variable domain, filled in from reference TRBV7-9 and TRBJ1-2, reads DTGVSQNPRHKITKRGQNVTFRCDPISEHNRLYWYRQTLGQGPEFLTYFQNEAQLEKSRLLSDRFSAERPKGSFSTLEIQRTEQGDSAMYLCASRPSNRDGYTFGSGTRLTVV.

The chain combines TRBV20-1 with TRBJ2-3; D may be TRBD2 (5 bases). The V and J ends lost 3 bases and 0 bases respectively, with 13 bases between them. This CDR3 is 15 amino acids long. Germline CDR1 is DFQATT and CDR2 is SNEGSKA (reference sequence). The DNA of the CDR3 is TGCAGTGCTAGGGACCCCTGGACTAGCACAGATACGCAGTATTTT. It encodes CSARDPWTSTDTQYF.

CDR3 bases: TGTGCCACCAGTGGGCAGGGAGCGATAAAAACCGGGGAGCTGTTTTTT. It translates to CATSGQGAIKTGELFF. The rearrangement joins TRBV24-1 to TRBJ2-2; D assignment may be TRBD1 or TRBD2 (5 bases each). Germline CDR1 and CDR2: KGHDR and SFDVKD. Trimming shortened V by 5 bases and J by 5 bases, and 17 bases separated the two germline ends. This CDR3 is 16 amino acids long.

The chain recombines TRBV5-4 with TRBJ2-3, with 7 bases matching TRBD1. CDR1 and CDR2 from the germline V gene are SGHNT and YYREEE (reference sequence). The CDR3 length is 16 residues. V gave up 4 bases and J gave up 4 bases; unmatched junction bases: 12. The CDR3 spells CASSPRTGTHADTQYF. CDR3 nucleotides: TGTGCCAGCAGCCCCCGGACAGGCACACATGCAGATACGCAGTATTTT. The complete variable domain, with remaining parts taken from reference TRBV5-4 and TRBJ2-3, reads ETGVTQSPTHLIKTRGQQVTLRCSSQSGHNTVSWYQQALGQGPQFIFQYYREEENGRGNFPPRFSGLQFPNYSSELNVNALELDDSALYLCASSPRTGTHADTQYFGPGTRLTVL.

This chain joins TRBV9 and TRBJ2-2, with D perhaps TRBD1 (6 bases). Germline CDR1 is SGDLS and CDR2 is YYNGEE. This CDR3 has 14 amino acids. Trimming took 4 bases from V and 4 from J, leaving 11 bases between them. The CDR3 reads CASSSQGITGELFF. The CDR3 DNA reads TGTGCCAGCAGCTCACAGGGTATCACCGGGGAGCTGTTTTTT.

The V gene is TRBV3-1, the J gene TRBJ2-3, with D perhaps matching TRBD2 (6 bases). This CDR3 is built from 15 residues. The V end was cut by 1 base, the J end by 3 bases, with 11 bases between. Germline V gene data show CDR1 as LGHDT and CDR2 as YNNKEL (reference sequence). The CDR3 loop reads CASSQGGLGTDTQYF. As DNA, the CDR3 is TGTGCCAGCAGCCAAGGGGGACTGGGGACAGATACGCAGTATTTT.

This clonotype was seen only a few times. This CDR3 reads CASSHRGLAGGTDTQYF. The CDR3 nucleotides are TGTGCCAGCAGCCACCGCGGGTTAGCCGGGGGGACAGATACGCAGTATTTT. The rearrangement links TRBV5-5 to TRBJ2-3, with TRBD2 identical over 7 bases. With 4 bases clipped from V and 3 bases from J, the junction kept 14 bases outside the gene matches. Looked up from germline, CDR1 is SGHKS and CDR2 is YYEKEE (reference sequence). CDR3 size: 17 residues.

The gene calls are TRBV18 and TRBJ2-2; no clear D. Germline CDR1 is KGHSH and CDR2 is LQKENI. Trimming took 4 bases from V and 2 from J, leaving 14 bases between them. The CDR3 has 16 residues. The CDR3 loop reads CASSRTSPLNTGELFF. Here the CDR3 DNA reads TGTGCCAGCTCACGAACCTCTCCCTTAAACACCGGGGAGCTGTTTTTT. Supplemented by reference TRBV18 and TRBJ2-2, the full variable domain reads NAGVMQNPRHLVRRRGQEARLRCSPMKGHSHVYWYRQLPEEGLKFMVYLQKENIIDESGMPKERFSAEFPKEGPSILRIQQVVRGDSAAYFCASSRTSPLNTGELFFGEGSRLTVL.

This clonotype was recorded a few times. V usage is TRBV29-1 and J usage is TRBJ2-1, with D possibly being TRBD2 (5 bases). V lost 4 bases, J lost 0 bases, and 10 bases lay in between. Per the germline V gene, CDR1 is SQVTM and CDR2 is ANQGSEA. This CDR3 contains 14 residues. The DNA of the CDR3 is TGCAGCGTTGCCGACACTAGCTCCTACAATGAGCAGTTCTTC. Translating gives CSVADTSSYNEQFF.

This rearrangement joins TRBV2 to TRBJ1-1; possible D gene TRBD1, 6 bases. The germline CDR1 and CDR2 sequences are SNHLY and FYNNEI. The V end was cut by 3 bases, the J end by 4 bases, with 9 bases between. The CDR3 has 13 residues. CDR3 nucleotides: TGTGCCAGCAGTGACGGCAGGGGCACTGAAGCTTTCTTT. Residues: CASSDGRGTEAFF.

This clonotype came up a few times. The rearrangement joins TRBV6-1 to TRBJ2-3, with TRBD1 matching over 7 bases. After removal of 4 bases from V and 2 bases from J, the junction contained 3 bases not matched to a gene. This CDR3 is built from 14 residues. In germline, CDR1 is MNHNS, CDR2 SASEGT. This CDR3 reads CASSGQGATDTQYF. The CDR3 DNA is TGTGCCAGCAGTGGACAGGGAGCCACAGATACGCAGTATTTT.

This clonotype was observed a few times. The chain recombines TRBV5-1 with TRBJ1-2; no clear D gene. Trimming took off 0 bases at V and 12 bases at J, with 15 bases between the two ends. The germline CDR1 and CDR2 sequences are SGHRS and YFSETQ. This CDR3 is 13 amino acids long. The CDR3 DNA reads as TGCGCCAGCAGCTTGGAGGGAGGCCTCTTAGACACCTTC. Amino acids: CASSLEGGLLDTF.

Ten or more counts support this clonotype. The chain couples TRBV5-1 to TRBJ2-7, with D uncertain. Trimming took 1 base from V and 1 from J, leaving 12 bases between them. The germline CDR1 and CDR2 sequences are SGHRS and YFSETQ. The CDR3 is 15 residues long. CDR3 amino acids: CASSLQAGISYEQYF. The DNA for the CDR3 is TGCGCCAGCAGCTTGCAGGCAGGCATATCCTACGAGCAGTACTTC.

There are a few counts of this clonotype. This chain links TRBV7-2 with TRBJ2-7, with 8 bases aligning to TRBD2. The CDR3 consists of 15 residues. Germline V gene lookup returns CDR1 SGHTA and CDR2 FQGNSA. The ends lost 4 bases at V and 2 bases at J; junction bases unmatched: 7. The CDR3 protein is CASSSGRGGTYEQYF. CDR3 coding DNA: TGTGCCAGCAGCTCAGGACGGGGGGGAACCTACGAGCAGTACTTC. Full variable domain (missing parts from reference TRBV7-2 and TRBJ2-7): GAGVSQSPSNKVTEKGKDVELRCDPISGHTALYWYRQSLGQGLEFLIYFQGNSAPDKSGLPSDRFSAERTGGSVSTLTIQRTQQEDSAVYLCASSSGRGGTYEQYFGPGTRLTVT.

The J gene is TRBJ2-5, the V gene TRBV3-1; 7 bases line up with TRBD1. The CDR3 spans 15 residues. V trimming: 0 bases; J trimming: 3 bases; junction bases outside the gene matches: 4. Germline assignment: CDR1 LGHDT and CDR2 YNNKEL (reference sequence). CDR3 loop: CASSQDYRGEETQYF. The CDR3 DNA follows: TGTGCCAGCAGCCAAGACTACAGGGGTGAAGAGACCCAGTACTTC.

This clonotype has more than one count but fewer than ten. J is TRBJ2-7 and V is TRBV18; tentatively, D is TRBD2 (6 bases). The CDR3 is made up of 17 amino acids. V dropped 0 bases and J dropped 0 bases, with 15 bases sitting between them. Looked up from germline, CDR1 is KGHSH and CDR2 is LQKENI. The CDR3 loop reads CASSPPNSLASSYEQYF. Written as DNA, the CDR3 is TGTGCCAGCTCACCACCGAATAGCCTAGCGAGCTCCTACGAGCAGTACTTC. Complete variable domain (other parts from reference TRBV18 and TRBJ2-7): NAGVMQNPRHLVRRRGQEARLRCSPMKGHSHVYWYRQLPEEGLKFMVYLQKENIIDESGMPKERFSAEFPKEGPSILRIQQVVRGDSAAYFCASSPPNSLASSYEQYFGPGTRLTVT.